This TCR beta chain emerged from a study of memory CD4+ T cells and cytomegalovirus serostatus. The trim removed 10 bases at V and 0 bases at J, leaving 13 bases unmatched. This CDR3 is built from 17 residues. The germline CDR1 and CDR2 sequences are MNHEY and SMNVEV (reference sequence). This clone was detected a few times. The antigen is not known. Data came from immunoSEQ multiplex PCR; TCRdb stores just in-frame clones and leaves some out. The sample holds some 73,000 clones, 75% to 85% seen once. General study points: The CMV-associated TCR signature appears largely within the CD4+ memory repertoire. CMV serostatus prediction reached median AUC approximately 0.95, or 0.91 with US-trained model.

Single viable CD3+CD4+CD8-CD45RO+ cells were sorted as the memory CD4+ T cells. After thawing, CD4+ T cells were positively selected. This TCR derives from an adult in good health and CMV-seropositive. Material: memory CD4+ T cells from blood. The chain links TRBV27 to TRBJ2-3; 10 bases match TRBD2. CDR3 DNA sequence: TGTGCCATCTACGGGGAGCTAGCGGGGGATAGCACAGATACGCAGTATTTT. Translating it yields CAIYGELAGDSTDTQYF.